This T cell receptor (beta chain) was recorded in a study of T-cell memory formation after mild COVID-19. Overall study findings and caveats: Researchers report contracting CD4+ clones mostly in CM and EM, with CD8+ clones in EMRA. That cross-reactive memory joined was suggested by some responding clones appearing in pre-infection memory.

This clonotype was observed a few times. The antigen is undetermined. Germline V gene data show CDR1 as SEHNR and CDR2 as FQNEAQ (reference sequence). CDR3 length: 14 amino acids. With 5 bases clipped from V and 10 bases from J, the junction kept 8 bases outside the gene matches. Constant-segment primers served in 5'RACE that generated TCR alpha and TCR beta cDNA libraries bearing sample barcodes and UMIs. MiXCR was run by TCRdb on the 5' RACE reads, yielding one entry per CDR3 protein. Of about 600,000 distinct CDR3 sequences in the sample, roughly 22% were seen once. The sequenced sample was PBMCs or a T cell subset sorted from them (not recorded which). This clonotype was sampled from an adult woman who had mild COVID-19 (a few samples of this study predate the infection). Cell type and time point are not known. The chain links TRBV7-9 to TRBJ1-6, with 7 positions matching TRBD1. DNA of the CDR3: TGTGCCAGCAGCAAGTCAGGGGGAGGATCACCCCTCCACTTT. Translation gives CASSKSGGGSPLHF.